A selection of T cell receptor beta chains follows, all from one sample in a study of response to subunit inactivated influenza vaccine. One entry per CDR3 protein results from TCRdb running MiXCR on the RT-PCR reads. The sample has 650,000 to 700,000 distinct CDR3 sequences, less than 20% seen once. The input for sequencing was PBMCs from blood, taken 12 days after vaccination. The receptors here all came from a man aged 50-59 years who received an inactivated influenza vaccine. CDR3s include the opening cysteine and the closing phenylalanine or tryptophan. D genes are given only for firm matches. Clone size is stated in some rows and not others, as once, few, many or a class when expanded.

D gene: TRBD2
clone size: -
J gene: TRBJ2-5
V gene: TRBV7-2
CDR3 protein: CASSLARLAGEETQYF
CDR3 DNA: TGTGCCAGCAGCTTAGCCCGACTAGCGGGGGAAGAGACCCAGTACTTC

D gene: -
clone size: -
J gene: TRBJ2-3
V gene: TRBV5-5
CDR3 protein: CASDPGAIDTQYF
CDR3 DNA: TGTGCCAGCGACCCCGGGGCCATAGATACGCAGTATTTT

D gene: -
clone size: -
J gene: TRBJ2-3
V gene: TRBV28
CDR3 protein: CASSQTDVWTDTQYF
CDR3 DNA: TGTGCCAGCAGCCAGACCGACGTCTGGACAGATACGCAGTATTTT

D gene: -
clone size: -
J gene: TRBJ2-5
V gene: TRBV28
CDR3 protein: CASSLSAYQETQYF
CDR3 DNA: TGTGCCAGCAGTTTATCCGCCTATCAAGAGACCCAGTACTTC

D gene: -
clone size: -
J gene: TRBJ1-2
V gene: TRBV28
CDR3 protein: CASSGGREDYGYTF
CDR3 DNA: TGTGCCAGCAGCGGGGGACGTGAGGACTATGGCTACACCTTC

D gene: -
clone size: -
J gene: TRBJ2-3
V gene: TRBV11-2
CDR3 protein: CASSSFILWADSTDTQYF
CDR3 DNA: TGTGCCAGCAGCTCATTTATTTTATGGGCGGATAGCACAGATACGCAGTATTTT

D gene: -
clone size: -
J gene: TRBJ2-1
V gene: TRBV3-1
CDR3 protein: CASSQDNSYYQFF
CDR3 DNA: TGTGCCAGCAGCCAAGATAACAGTTATTACCAGTTCTTC

D gene: -
clone size: few
J gene: TRBJ1-1
V gene: TRBV7-3
CDR3 protein: CASSLQGGSMNTEAFF
CDR3 DNA: TGTGCCAGCAGCTTACAAGGCGGCAGCATGAACACTGAAGCTTTCTTT

D gene: TRBD1
clone size: -
J gene: TRBJ2-3
V gene: TRBV10-2
CDR3 protein: CASRRRRDSLLFTSTDTQYF
CDR3 DNA: TGCGCCAGCAGGCGACGCCGGGACAGCCTTTTATTCACTAGCACAGATACGCAGTATTTT

D gene: TRBD2
clone size: many
J gene: TRBJ2-3
V gene: TRBV12-3/TRBV12-4
CDR3 protein: CASSLTSGADTQYF
CDR3 DNA: TGTGCCAGCAGTTTAACTAGCGGGGCAGATACGCAGTATTTT

D gene: TRBD1
clone size: -
J gene: TRBJ2-6
V gene: TRBV19
CDR3 protein: CASYRGPSSGANVLTF
CDR3 DNA: TGTGCCAGTTACAGGGGGCCGTCCTCTGGGGCCAACGTCCTGACTTTC

D gene: -
clone size: many
J gene: TRBJ2-7
V gene: TRBV29-1
CDR3 protein: CSVLRGDSSYEQYF
CDR3 DNA: TGCAGCGTTCTTCGGGGTGATAGCTCCTACGAGCAGTACTTC

D gene: TRBD1
clone size: few
J gene: TRBJ2-5
V gene: TRBV9
CDR3 protein: CASSVKDRGRWETQYF
CDR3 DNA: TGTGCCAGCAGCGTAAAAGACAGGGGGAGATGGGAGACCCAGTACTTC

D gene: -
clone size: -
J gene: TRBJ2-5
V gene: TRBV29-1
CDR3 protein: CSVALGGRVGTQYF
CDR3 DNA: TGCAGCGTTGCTCTTGGGGGGCGCGTAGGGACCCAGTACTTC

D gene: -
clone size: -
J gene: TRBJ2-7
V gene: TRBV6-2/TRBV6-3
CDR3 protein: CASIKGQGKPYEQYF
CDR3 DNA: TGTGCCAGCATCAAGGGGCAGGGTAAACCCTACGAGCAGTACTTC

D gene: TRBD1
clone size: few
J gene: TRBJ1-6
V gene: TRBV7-2
CDR3 protein: CASSLHRDRVYSPLHF
CDR3 DNA: TGTGCCAGCAGCCTGCACCGGGACAGGGTTTATTCACCCCTCCACTTT

D gene: TRBD2
clone size: many
J gene: TRBJ2-3
V gene: TRBV6-1
CDR3 protein: CASRGTSYNTQYF
CDR3 DNA: TGTGCCAGCAGAGGGACTAGCTATAATACGCAGTATTTT

D gene: TRBD1
clone size: many
J gene: TRBJ1-1
V gene: TRBV4-1
CDR3 protein: CASSQPGTGVIEAFF
CDR3 DNA: TGCGCCAGCAGCCAACCCGGGACAGGGGTCATTGAAGCTTTCTTT

D gene: -
clone size: -
J gene: TRBJ2-2
V gene: TRBV5-8
CDR3 protein: CASSPGALIRDTGELFF
CDR3 DNA: TGTGCCAGCAGCCCAGGGGCTCTAATTAGGGACACCGGGGAGCTGTTTTTT

D gene: -
clone size: -
J gene: TRBJ2-2
V gene: TRBV27
CDR3 protein: CASSLLAASNTGELFF
CDR3 DNA: TGTGCCAGCAGTTTGTTAGCGGCATCGAACACCGGGGAGCTGTTTTTT

D gene: -
clone size: -
J gene: TRBJ2-7
V gene: TRBV20-1
CDR3 protein: CSASPISSYEQYF
CDR3 DNA: TGCAGTGCTAGCCCGATTAGCTCCTACGAGCAGTACTTC

D gene: -
clone size: -
J gene: TRBJ2-1
V gene: TRBV6-1
CDR3 protein: CASRIFQGEQFF
CDR3 DNA: TGTGCCAGCAGAATATTCCAAGGAGAGCAGTTCTTC

D gene: TRBD1
clone size: few
J gene: TRBJ2-5
V gene: TRBV28
CDR3 protein: CASSPVTGEETQYF
CDR3 DNA: TGTGCCAGCAGTCCAGTCACAGGGGAAGAGACCCAGTACTTC

D gene: -
clone size: -
J gene: TRBJ2-1
V gene: TRBV21-1
CDR3 protein: CASTGFNEQFF
CDR3 DNA: TGTGCCAGCACAGGGTTCAATGAGCAGTTCTTC

D gene: -
clone size: few
J gene: TRBJ1-1
V gene: TRBV11-1
CDR3 protein: CASSLAASTEAFF
CDR3 DNA: TGTGCCAGCAGCTTAGCGGCGTCCACTGAAGCTTTCTTT

D gene: TRBD1
clone size: -
J gene: TRBJ1-5
V gene: TRBV18
CDR3 protein: CASSTGQLNQPQHF
CDR3 DNA: TGTGCCAGCTCAACGGGACAGCTCAATCAGCCCCAGCATTTT

D gene: TRBD2
clone size: many
J gene: TRBJ2-1
V gene: TRBV11-2
CDR3 protein: CASSLLYASGTRGNEQFF
CDR3 DNA: TGTGCCAGCAGCTTACTATACGCTAGCGGGACCCGGGGCAATGAGCAGTTCTTC

D gene: -
clone size: -
J gene: TRBJ1-2
V gene: TRBV29-1
CDR3 protein: CSVGEARLFANYGYTF
CDR3 DNA: TGCAGCGTTGGGGAAGCGCGTTTATTCGCGAACTATGGCTACACCTTC

D gene: TRBD1
clone size: few
J gene: TRBJ2-7
V gene: TRBV15
CDR3 protein: CATSSSRTGASYEQYF
CDR3 DNA: TGTGCCACCAGCTCTAGTAGGACAGGGGCATCCTACGAGCAGTACTTC

D gene: TRBD2
clone size: -
J gene: TRBJ2-3
V gene: TRBV7-2
CDR3 protein: CASSLVVSGADTQYF
CDR3 DNA: TGTGCCAGCAGCTTAGTGGTTAGCGGGGCAGATACGCAGTATTTT

D gene: TRBD1
clone size: few
J gene: TRBJ2-5
V gene: TRBV6-5
CDR3 protein: CASSYSSVQGAETQYF
CDR3 DNA: TGTGCCAGCAGTTACTCGAGTGTACAGGGGGCTGAGACCCAGTACTTC

D gene: -
clone size: few
J gene: TRBJ1-1
V gene: TRBV9
CDR3 protein: CASSVDIYTEAFF
CDR3 DNA: TGTGCCAGCAGCGTGGACATCTACACTGAAGCTTTCTTT

D gene: -
clone size: few
J gene: TRBJ2-3
V gene: TRBV21-1
CDR3 protein: CASSKVVLAGLTDTQYF
CDR3 DNA: TGTGCCAGCAGCAAAGTAGTACTAGCGGGTCTCACAGATACGCAGTATTTT

D gene: TRBD1
clone size: many
J gene: TRBJ1-4
V gene: TRBV4-1
CDR3 protein: CASRSGTGARLANEKLFF
CDR3 DNA: TGCGCCAGCAGGTCCGGGACAGGGGCAAGATTAGCTAATGAAAAACTGTTTTTT

D gene: -
clone size: few
J gene: TRBJ1-5
V gene: TRBV27
CDR3 protein: CASSKSTFRHQPQHF
CDR3 DNA: TGTGCCAGCAGTAAATCGACATTCCGTCATCAGCCCCAGCATTTT

D gene: -
clone size: few
J gene: TRBJ1-1
V gene: TRBV14
CDR3 protein: CASSLAGSNTEAFF
CDR3 DNA: TGTGCCAGCAGCCTGGCAGGGAGTAACACTGAAGCTTTCTTT

D gene: -
clone size: few
J gene: TRBJ2-5
V gene: TRBV3-1
CDR3 protein: CASSQTAGTQYF
CDR3 DNA: TGTGCCAGCAGCCAAACGGCGGGGACCCAGTACTTC

D gene: TRBD2
clone size: -
J gene: TRBJ2-7
V gene: TRBV11-2
CDR3 protein: CASSPRLAASPEQYF
CDR3 DNA: TGTGCCAGCAGCCCCAGACTAGCGGCATCCCCCGAGCAGTACTTC

D gene: -
clone size: few
J gene: TRBJ2-1
V gene: TRBV5-1
CDR3 protein: CASSLLLAGSYNEQFF
CDR3 DNA: TGCGCCAGCAGCTTGTTACTAGCAGGCTCCTACAATGAGCAGTTCTTC

D gene: -
clone size: -
J gene: TRBJ1-2
V gene: TRBV12-3/TRBV12-4
CDR3 protein: CASSLMRGGNYGYTF
CDR3 DNA: TGTGCCAGCAGTTTAATGCGGGGCGGGAACTATGGCTACACCTTC

D gene: TRBD2
clone size: -
J gene: TRBJ2-2
V gene: TRBV25-1
CDR3 protein: CASARSGGTGELFF
CDR3 DNA: TGTGCCAGCGCCCGGAGCGGGGGCACCGGGGAGCTGTTTTTT

D gene: -
clone size: -
J gene: TRBJ2-3
V gene: TRBV6-5
CDR3 protein: CASSSGPLKGTQYF
CDR3 DNA: TGTGCCAGCAGTTCTGGACCGCTCAAAGGGACGCAGTATTTT

D gene: -
clone size: -
J gene: TRBJ2-3
V gene: TRBV5-6
CDR3 protein: CASSLSLLTDTQYF
CDR3 DNA: TGTGCCAGCAGCTTGTCTTTACTCACAGATACGCAGTATTTT

D gene: TRBD1
clone size: -
J gene: TRBJ2-5
V gene: TRBV5-5
CDR3 protein: CASSWGQGEQETQYF
CDR3 DNA: TGTGCCAGCAGCTGGGGACAGGGAGAACAGGAGACCCAGTACTTC

D gene: TRBD2
clone size: few
J gene: TRBJ2-1
V gene: TRBV2
CDR3 protein: CASRSSRTSGTYNEQFF
CDR3 DNA: TGTGCCAGCAGATCCTCTCGGACTAGCGGGACCTACAATGAGCAGTTCTTC

D gene: -
clone size: few
J gene: TRBJ1-1
V gene: TRBV12-5
CDR3 protein: CASGSTGQTTQNTEAFF
CDR3 DNA: TGTGCTAGTGGTTCAACCGGACAGACAACGCAGAACACTGAAGCTTTCTTT

D gene: -
clone size: few
J gene: TRBJ2-6
V gene: TRBV27
CDR3 protein: CASSLDRGASRGANVLTF
CDR3 DNA: TGTGCCAGCAGTCTTGACAGAGGGGCCAGCCGAGGGGCCAACGTCCTGACTTTC

D gene: -
clone size: few
J gene: TRBJ2-2
V gene: TRBV11-2
CDR3 protein: CASSRIRDSARELFF
CDR3 DNA: TGTGCCAGCAGCCGTATCCGGGACTCAGCCCGGGAGCTGTTTTTT

D gene: TRBD1
clone size: -
J gene: TRBJ1-5
V gene: TRBV28
CDR3 protein: CASSSTGAGSNQPQHF
CDR3 DNA: TGTGCCAGCAGTTCTACAGGGGCGGGAAGCAATCAGCCCCAGCATTTT

D gene: TRBD1
clone size: -
J gene: TRBJ2-5
V gene: TRBV7-6
CDR3 protein: CASSLNPQGGRETQYF
CDR3 DNA: TGTGCCAGCAGCTTAAACCCTCAAGGGGGCCGGGAGACCCAGTACTTC

D gene: TRBD1
clone size: few
J gene: TRBJ2-1
V gene: TRBV18
CDR3 protein: CASSPRTGGSYNEQFF
CDR3 DNA: TGTGCCAGCTCACCAAGAACAGGGGGAAGTTACAATGAGCAGTTCTTC

D gene: -
clone size: -
J gene: TRBJ1-5
V gene: TRBV12-3/TRBV12-4
CDR3 protein: CASSADQNQPQHF
CDR3 DNA: TGTGCCAGCAGCGCAGACCAAAATCAGCCCCAGCATTTT

D gene: TRBD1
clone size: -
J gene: TRBJ1-4
V gene: TRBV20-1
CDR3 protein: CSATTGTGDGKLFF
CDR3 DNA: TGCAGTGCTACTACCGGGACAGGGGATGGAAAACTGTTTTTT